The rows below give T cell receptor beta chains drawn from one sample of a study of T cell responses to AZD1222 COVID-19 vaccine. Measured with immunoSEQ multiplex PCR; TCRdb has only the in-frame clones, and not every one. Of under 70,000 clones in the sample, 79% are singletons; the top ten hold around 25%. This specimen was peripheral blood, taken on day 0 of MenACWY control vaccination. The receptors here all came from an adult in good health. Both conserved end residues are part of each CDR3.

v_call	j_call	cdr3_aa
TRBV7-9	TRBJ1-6	CASGSSSYNSPLHF
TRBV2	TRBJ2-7	CASSEASLANLYF
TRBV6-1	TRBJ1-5	CASSEAGQVKRPQHF
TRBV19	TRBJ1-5	CASSIGEERPQHF
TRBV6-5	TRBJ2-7	CASRFASYEQYF
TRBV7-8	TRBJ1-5	CASSTGQVNQPQHF
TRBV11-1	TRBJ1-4	CASSSRTGPLEKLFF
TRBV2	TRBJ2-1	CASKPYSYNEQFF
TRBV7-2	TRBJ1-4	CASSLERQAVATNEKLFF
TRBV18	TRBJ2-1	CASSSISSGIMDLSEQFF
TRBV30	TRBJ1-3	CAWRAEGNTIYF
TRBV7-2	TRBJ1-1	CASSLAMGNTEAFF
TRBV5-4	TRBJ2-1	CASSLTAANDEQFF
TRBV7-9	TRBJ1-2	CASSFKLRTDRVEYGYTF
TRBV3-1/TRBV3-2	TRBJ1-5	CASSQEVDQPQHF
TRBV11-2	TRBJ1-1	CASSHSSEAFF
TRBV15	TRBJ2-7	CATSRGTDRIYEQYF
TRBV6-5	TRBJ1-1	CAAGIRRGDTEAFF
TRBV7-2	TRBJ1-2	CASSLEIGGYTF
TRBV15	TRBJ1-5	CATSFHRGQPQHF
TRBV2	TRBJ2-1	CASVGGSSYNEQFF
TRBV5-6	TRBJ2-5	CASSLDPVGETQYF
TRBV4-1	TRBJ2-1	CASSQESLAGNNEQFF
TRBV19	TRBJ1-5	CASRGDRLQQHF
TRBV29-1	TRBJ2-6	CSVSSGANVLTF
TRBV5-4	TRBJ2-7	CASRGTDSYEQYF
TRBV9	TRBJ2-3	CASSVFGGGVSDTQYF
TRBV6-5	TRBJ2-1	CASSYSRSSSYNEQFF
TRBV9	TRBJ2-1	CASSVALLDREQFF
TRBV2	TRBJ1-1	CASSEAIEAFF
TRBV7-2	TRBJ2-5	CASSKRLQETQYF
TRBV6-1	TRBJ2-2	CASSEVLSTGPGELFF
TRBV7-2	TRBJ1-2	CASSLSPVEDYGYTF
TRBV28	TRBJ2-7	CASRPGLAYEQYF
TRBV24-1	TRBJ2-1	CATSEPPFNEQFF
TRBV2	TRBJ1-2	CASNYLANPKDGYTF
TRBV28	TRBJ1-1	CASSLSETGGIAFF
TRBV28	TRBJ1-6	CASSLGQGGSPLHF
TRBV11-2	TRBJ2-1	CASSLSEGQGQFF
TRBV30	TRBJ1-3	CAWSVQGASGNTIYF
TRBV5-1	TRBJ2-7	CASSQTGGTQYEQYF
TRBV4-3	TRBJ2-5	CASSRGGGGPQYF
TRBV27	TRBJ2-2	CASSFITFANTGELFF
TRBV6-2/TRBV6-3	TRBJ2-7	CASSYGGIPSYEQYF
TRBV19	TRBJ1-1	CASSTPAFLEAFF
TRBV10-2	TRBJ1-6	CASSEALPLTLHF
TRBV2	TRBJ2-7	CASRGQAGSYEQYF
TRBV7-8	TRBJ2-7	CASSSQGTTGQYF
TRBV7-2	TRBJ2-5	CASSPTSGGTLGTQYF
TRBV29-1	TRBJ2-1	CSVDVAGALREQFF
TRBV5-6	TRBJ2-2	CASSLAAVNTGELFF
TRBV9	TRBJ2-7	CASSSEAGGGEQYF
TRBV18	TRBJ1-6	CASSPLRTETGSPLHF
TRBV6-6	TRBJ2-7	CASSGKYEQYF
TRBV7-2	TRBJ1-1	CASSLERGAGTEAFF
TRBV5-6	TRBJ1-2	CASSLGGQNYGYTF